This T cell receptor (beta chain) is drawn from a study of beta chain features in type 1 diabetes. Study-level results: Type 1 diabetes patients showed a moderate but significant shortening of TCRB CDR3s in all four CD4+ subsets.

For this clone: Its antigen is not identified.

The whole isolated RNA underwent reverse transcription, so sequencing captured expressed TCRB transcripts. Some clones are missing from TCRdb's copy, which holds only in-frame ones; the method was immunoSEQ multiplex PCR. The sample includes about 650,000 clones, around 12% of them seen just once. CDR3 length equals 16 residues. Germline CDR1 is ENHRY and CDR2 is SYGVKD. After removal of 2 bases from V and 6 bases from J, the junction contained 11 bases not matched to a gene. The specimen sequenced was naive CD4+ T cells from blood. The sequence derives from a man younger than 40 with type 1 diabetes. This sequence joins TRBV10-3 and TRBJ2-3, with 7 bases lining up with TRBD2. In DNA, the CDR3 is TGTGCCATCAGTGAGACGGCGGGTCGGGGGGTGGATACGCAGTATTTT. This codes for CAISETAGRGVDTQYF.